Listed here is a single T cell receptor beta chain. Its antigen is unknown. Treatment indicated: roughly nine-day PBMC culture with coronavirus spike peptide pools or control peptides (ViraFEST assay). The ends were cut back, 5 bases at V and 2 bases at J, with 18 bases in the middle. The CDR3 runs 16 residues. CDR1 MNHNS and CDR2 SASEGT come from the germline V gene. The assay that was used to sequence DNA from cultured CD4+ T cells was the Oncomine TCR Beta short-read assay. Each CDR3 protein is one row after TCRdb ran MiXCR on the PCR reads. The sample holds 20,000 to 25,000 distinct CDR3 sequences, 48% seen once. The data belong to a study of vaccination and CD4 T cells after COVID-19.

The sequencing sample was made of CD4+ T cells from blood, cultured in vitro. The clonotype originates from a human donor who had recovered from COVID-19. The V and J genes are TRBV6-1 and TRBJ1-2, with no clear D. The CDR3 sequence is CASSLNPPGSNYGYTF. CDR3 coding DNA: TGTGCCAGCAGTCTAAACCCCCCGGGATCCAACTATGGCTACACCTTC.